What follows is one TCR beta chain and its context. The antigen remains unidentified. Sequencing targeted TCR beta in blood CD8+ and CD4+ T cells. The multiple sclerosis control cohort comprised treatment-naive individuals presenting with stable or active relapsing-remitting disease. An input of roughly 0.5 to 1 ug of RNA was subjected to reverse transcription using random hexamers. Across 54 Vbeta and 13 Jbeta, TCR beta CDR3 was amplified with immunoSEQ multiplex PCR. TCRdb re-called the immunoSEQ multiplex PCR reads with MiXCR, one entry per CDR3 protein. Of 300,000 to 350,000 distinct CDR3 sequences listed, 92% are singletons. CDR1 is GTSNPN and CDR2 is SVGIG in the germline V gene (reference sequence). There are 12 residues in the CDR3. Trimming removed 2 bases at V and 5 bases at J, with 9 bases between. These data belong to a study of CD8 T cells in Susac syndrome. Study findings and constraints: The study conceded that its TCR sequencing and HLA analysis involved relatively few individuals.

The sequenced material came from CD4+ T cells from PBMCs. This TCR derives from a human donor with multiple sclerosis. V gene TRBV30 combines with J gene TRBJ2-5; D is unclear. Here the CDR3 reads CAWSLSHETQYF. Written as DNA, the CDR3 is TGTGCCTGGAGTTTGTCACACGAGACCCAGTACTTC.